This TCR beta chain is from a study of CD8+CD57+ T cells in acquired aplastic anemia. The wider study: Sorting CD4+ and CD8+ cells gave DNA averaging roughly 3.5 ug. Points from the study as a whole: The CD8+ Simpson's diversity of patients and controls was not significantly different.

Note on this clonotype: Its matching antigen is unknown.

Genomic DNA provided the template from which TCR beta VDJ and CDR3 profiles were obtained. MiXCR, run by TCRdb on the reads, gives a single entry per CDR3 protein. The sample shows about 400,000 distinct CDR3 sequences, 65% to 80% of them seen only once. Germline values: CDR1 WNHNN, CDR2 SYGVQD (reference sequence). The V end was cut by 4 bases, the J end by 1 base, with 11 bases between. The CDR3 runs to 16 residues. The source material was sorted CD4+, CD8+, or CD8+CD57+ T cells (not recorded which) from PBMCs. The chain employs TRBV10-1 and TRBJ2-6; D unclear. The origin of this receptor is a human donor in good health, serving as a control. DNA for the CDR3: TGCGCCAGCAGTGCGTCAAGGGTATCTGGGGCCAACGTCCTGACTTTC. As protein: CASSASRVSGANVLTF.